These 4 T cell receptor beta chains originate from one sample sequenced in a study of blood T cell repertoires in COVID-19. Some clones are missing from TCRdb's copy, which holds only in-frame ones; the method was immunoSEQ multiplex PCR. Of approximately 190,000 clones listed, less than 90% are singletons. Sequenced material: PBMCs or T cells enriched from blood (not recorded which). These receptors were obtained from a woman younger than 45 who had been exposed to COVID-19.

The rearrangement links TRBV7-2 to TRBJ1-1, with D possibly TRBD1 on 6 matching bases. This CDR3 spans 18 amino acids. The germline gives CDR1 SGHTA, CDR2 FQGNSA. The V and J ends lost 4 bases and 2 bases respectively, with 23 bases between them. For the CDR3, the DNA is TGTGCCAGCAGCTCCCAAAGGACACAGGGCGAGACTAACACTGAAGCTTTCTTT. Translating gives CASSSQRTQGETNTEAFF.

The chain has TRBV30 and TRBJ1-5; 7 nucleotides line up with TRBD1. Trimming cost V 4 bases and J 0 bases; bases outside gene matches: 3. The CDR3 length is 14 residues. CDR1 is GTSNPN and CDR2 is SVGIG in the germline V gene (reference sequence). CDR3: CAWTGGYSNQPQHF. The CDR3 bases are TGTGCCTGGACAGGGGGATATAGCAATCAGCCCCAGCATTTT.

The gene calls are TRBV5-1 and TRBJ2-5; tentative D call: TRBD2 (5 bases). The V gene lost 4 bases and the J gene lost 2 bases, with 21 bases spanning the gap. Per the germline V gene, CDR1 is SGHRS and CDR2 is YFSETQ. This CDR3 is 17 amino acids long. DNA for the CDR3: TGCGCCAGCAGCCCCCCGACCGGGGTGATACCTCAAGAGACCCAGTACTTC. Residues: CASSPPTGVIPQETQYF.

The chain is built from TRBV5-5 and TRBJ1-2; D gene ambiguous. V lost 4 bases and J lost 8, with 24 bases in between. In germline, CDR1 is SGHKS, CDR2 YYEKEE (reference sequence). The CDR3 extends over 16 amino acids. The CDR3 reads CASSIRGVPGIGGYTF. For the CDR3, the DNA is TGTGCCAGCAGCATTCGCGGGGTCCCGGGCATTGGAGGCTACACCTTC.